These 30 T cell receptor beta chains were sequenced from one sample in a study of a mutant IDH1 vaccine in newly diagnosed glioma. Here immunoSEQ multiplex PCR was the method, and the copy in TCRdb shows in-frame clones only, minus some. The sample holds around 49,000 clones, roughly 78% seen once. This sample's time point: week 5, during vaccination. Topical imiquimod accompanied each vaccine dose, which consisted of 300 ug of mutant IDH1 20-mer peptide. No antigen has been assigned to these receptors. Here the sequenced sample was PBMCs, taken from a glioma patient whose treatment included an IDH1 peptide vaccine. These receptors originate from a man in his fifties or sixties with glioma.

This clone has more than one count but fewer than ten. This sequence joins TRBV29-1 and TRBJ1-1, with D perhaps TRBD1 (5 bases). This CDR3 is 12 amino acids long. The V and J ends lost 3 bases and 4 bases respectively, with 9 bases between them. Looked up from germline, CDR1 is SQVTM and CDR2 is ANQGSEA. CDR3 in amino acids: CSVDRATTEAFF. CDR3 DNA: TGCAGCGTTGACAGGGCGACCACTGAAGCTTTCTTT.

On this clone: In the same sample, other DNA sequences code for this CDR3. The rearrangement uses TRBV18 and TRBJ1-5; TRBD1 agrees at 9 bases. Trimming cost V 3 bases and J 4 bases; bases outside gene matches: 1. The germline V gene encodes CDR1 KGHSH and CDR2 LQKENI. The CDR3 sequence is 14 residues long. CDR3 residues: CASSPGTGNQPQHF. Written as DNA, the CDR3 is TGTGCCAGCTCACCTGGGACAGGGAATCAGCCCCAGCATTTT.

J is TRBJ1-2 and V is TRBV18, with 7 nucleotides matching TRBD1. Germline CDR1 and CDR2: KGHSH and LQKENI. Trimming took 5 bases from V and 5 from J; bases not matched to a gene: 8. The length of the CDR3 is 14 residues. The CDR3 reads CASSESGTDYGYTF. For the CDR3, the DNA is TGTGCCAGCTCAGAAAGCGGGACAGATTATGGCTACACCTTC.

The chain recombines TRBV19 with TRBJ1-1; D perhaps matches TRBD1 (6 bases). Germline loops: CDR1 LNHDA, CDR2 SQIVND (reference sequence). The CDR3 consists of 17 residues. V shed 3 bases and J shed 3 bases, with 20 bases lying between them. CDR3 protein: CASSMGSAGVGHTEAFF. DNA for the CDR3: TGTGCCAGTAGTATGGGGTCCGCAGGGGTGGGGCACACTGAAGCTTTCTTT.

This clone occurred once. This chain connects TRBV19 to TRBJ2-2, with D perhaps TRBD1 (6 bases). The germline CDR1 and CDR2 sequences are LNHDA and SQIVND (reference sequence). The V gene lost 5 bases and the J gene lost 3 bases, with 16 bases spanning the gap. The CDR3 is 16 residues long. The CDR3 region has the DNA TGTGCCAGTAGTCCCCGGGCAGGGGTGGACACCGGGGAGCTGTTTTTT. This gives the protein CASSPRAGVDTGELFF.

This clone was recorded a few times. The CDR3 loop is CASSVTGSGNTIYF. DNA for the CDR3: TGTGCCAGCAGCGTCACAGGTTCGGGAAACACCATATATTTT. This chain connects TRBV9 to TRBJ1-3, with a possible D match to TRBD1 (5 bases). V shed 2 bases and J shed 4 bases, with 10 bases lying between them. There are 14 residues in the CDR3. The germline V gene has CDR1 SGDLS and CDR2 YYNGEE.

The chain carries TRBV18 and TRBJ1-2; D possibly corresponds to TRBD1 (5 bases). Trimming removed 2 bases at V and 3 bases at J, with 10 bases between. Germline CDR1 and CDR2: KGHSH and LQKENI. The CDR3 spans 14 residues. CDR3 region: CASSPEWGYYGYTF. For the CDR3, the DNA is TGTGCCAGCTCACCAGAATGGGGGTACTATGGCTACACCTTC.

The CDR3, as DNA: TGTGCCAGCAGCCAGGGGACAGGGCTTGGGGCCAACGTCCTGACTTTC. Translation: CASSQGTGLGANVLTF. V gene TRBV7-9 combines with J gene TRBJ2-6, with 9 bases matching TRBD1. With 5 bases clipped from V and 3 bases from J, the junction kept 5 bases outside the gene matches. CDR1 and CDR2 (germline): SEHNR, FQNEAQ (reference sequence). The CDR3 has 16 amino acids. The full variable domain, in which reference TRBV7-9 and TRBJ2-6 provide the parts outside the CDR3, is DTGVSQNPRHKITKRGQNVTFRCDPISEHNRLYWYRQTLGQGPEFLTYFQNEAQLEKSRLLSDRFSAERPKGSFSTLEIQRTEQGDSAMYLCASSQGTGLGANVLTFGAGSRLTVL.

V and J are TRBV6-5 and TRBJ1-4; 7 bases are shared with TRBD1. The CDR3 totals 14 residues. CDR1 is MNHEY and CDR2 is SVGAGI in the germline V gene. V was pared by 9 bases and J by 4 bases, with 8 bases of the junction left unmatched. As DNA, the CDR3 is TGTGCCAGTCGGCCAGGGGGGGATAATGAAAAACTGTTTTTT. This encodes CASRPGGDNEKLFF.

V is TRBV9 and J is TRBJ1-1; D unclear. The V gene's germline CDR1 is SGDLS and CDR2 YYNGEE. This CDR3 is built from 13 residues. V lost 0 bases to trimming and J lost 3 bases, with 6 bases between them. CDR3 region: CASSVVTDTEAFF. CDR3 coding DNA: TGTGCCAGCAGCGTAGTGACGGACACTGAAGCTTTCTTT.

This clone was recorded a few times. This rearrangement joins TRBV7-9 to TRBJ1-1, with D possibly TRBD1 on 5 matching bases. The CDR3 is made up of 16 amino acids. Germline assignment: CDR1 SEHNR and CDR2 FQNEAQ (reference sequence). V lost 5 bases and J lost 1, with 17 bases in between. CDR3 sequence reads: CASSPLRGTGNTEAFF. The CDR3 DNA follows: TGTGCCAGCAGCCCCCTGAGGGGCACGGGGAACACTGAAGCTTTCTTT.

The chain recombines TRBV10-3 with TRBJ1-1, with D tentatively TRBD1 (6 bases). The CDR3 extends over 14 amino acids. The V and J ends lost 6 bases and 1 base respectively, with 12 bases between them. CDR1 is ENHRY, CDR2 SYGVKD, per germline. Here the CDR3 reads CAIRPPGQNTEAFF. The CDR3, as DNA: TGTGCCATCAGGCCTCCGGGACAGAACACTGAAGCTTTCTTT.

The chain carries TRBV5-4 and TRBJ1-1; D remains unclear. CDR3 length: 14 residues. The germline gives CDR1 SGHNT, CDR2 YYREEE (reference sequence). The germline V and J ends were trimmed by 4 bases and 3 bases, with 13 bases remaining between them. The CDR3, as DNA: TGTGCCAGCAGCCCCAGGCTTGGAGACACTGAAGCTTTCTTT. Translation: CASSPRLGDTEAFF.

V is TRBV6-4 and J is TRBJ1-5; D gene ambiguous. The germline V gene has CDR1 MRHNA and CDR2 SNTAGT. V lost 5 bases to trimming and J lost 4 bases, with 9 bases between them. This CDR3 spans 13 amino acids. CDR3 bases: TGTGCCAGCAGTCCTGGGGAGAATCAGCCCCAGCATTTT. Encoded protein: CASSPGENQPQHF.

The V and J genes are TRBV19 and TRBJ1-2; 8 bases line up with TRBD1. Trimming at V came to 5 bases and at J to 0 bases, leaving 5 bases not matched to a gene. The CDR3 consists of 15 residues. Germline CDR1 is LNHDA and CDR2 is SQIVND (reference sequence). The CDR3 is CASSQRQGTNYGYTF. As DNA, the CDR3 is TGTGCCAGTAGTCAAAGACAGGGGACTAACTATGGCTACACCTTC.

The CDR3 loop is CASRDRGSGVYNEQFF. CDR3 in DNA: TGTGCCAGCAGGGACAGGGGGAGCGGGGTCTACAATGAGCAGTTCTTC. The chain couples TRBV5-6 to TRBJ2-1; 10 nucleotides agree with TRBD1. There are 16 residues in the CDR3. V was pared by 5 bases and J by 3 bases, with 8 bases of the junction left unmatched. In germline, CDR1 is SGHDT, CDR2 YYEEEE.

The chain joins TRBV19 to TRBJ2-2; weak D call: TRBD2 (7 bases). CDR1 and CDR2 from the germline V gene are LNHDA and SQIVND (reference sequence). V shed 11 bases and J shed 5 bases, with 18 bases lying between them. This CDR3 is built from 14 residues. In DNA form, the CDR3 reads TGTGCCGCTAAGGGGGGGCGATTGACCGGGGAGCTGTTTTTT. Protein: CAAKGGRLTGELFF.

This clone was seen once. This chain links TRBV7-8 with TRBJ1-4, with D perhaps TRBD1 (5 bases). CDR1 and CDR2 (germline): SGHVS, FQNEAQ. Between the trimmed V and J ends, which lost 1 base and 8 bases, there was a span of 11 bases. The CDR3 consists of 14 residues. CDR3 residues: CASSLGAGREKLFF. CDR3 in DNA: TGTGCCAGCAGCTTAGGGGCAGGGAGAGAAAAACTGTTTTTT.

This chain connects TRBV19 to TRBJ1-1; D not resolved. There are 13 residues in the CDR3. CDR1 is LNHDA, CDR2 SQIVND, per germline (reference sequence). Trimming stripped 9 bases from V and 0 bases from J, with 11 bases between. The CDR3 protein is CASNHGLNTEAFF. In DNA, the CDR3 is TGTGCCAGCAACCACGGACTGAACACTGAAGCTTTCTTT.

The rearrangement joins TRBV2 to TRBJ2-3; D gene ambiguous. This CDR3 is 15 amino acids long. Per the germline V gene, CDR1 is SNHLY and CDR2 is FYNNEI. Trimming took off 4 bases at V and 1 base at J, with 12 bases between the two ends. Here the CDR3 DNA reads TGTGCCAGCAGTGCCTGGACCCTCCGCACAGATACGCAGTATTTT. It encodes CASSAWTLRTDTQYF.

V is TRBV7-9 and J is TRBJ1-1; maybe TRBD1 (5 bases). Germline-derived CDR1 and CDR2 are SEHNR and FQNEAQ (reference sequence). Trimming cost V 7 bases and J 4 bases, with 16 bases left between them. This CDR3 has 14 amino acids. CDR3 sequence reads: CASTSGPGGTEAFF. The CDR3 nucleotides read TGTGCCAGCACCTCGGGACCGGGGGGCACTGAAGCTTTCTTT. The whole variable domain, filled in from reference TRBV7-9 and TRBJ1-1, reads DTGVSQNPRHKITKRGQNVTFRCDPISEHNRLYWYRQTLGQGPEFLTYFQNEAQLEKSRLLSDRFSAERPKGSFSTLEIQRTEQGDSAMYLCASTSGPGGTEAFFGQGTRLTVV.

The gene calls are TRBV6-1 and TRBJ2-7; possibly TRBD2 for D (5 bases). The CDR3 runs to 12 residues. Looked up from germline, CDR1 is MNHNS and CDR2 is SASEGT. V was cut by 8 bases and J by 7 bases, with 15 bases left in between. The CDR3 coding sequence is TGTGCCAGCCGGGGAAGATACGAGGAGCAGTACTTC. It specifies CASRGRYEEQYF.

The chain carries TRBV29-1 and TRBJ1-2, with D possibly matching TRBD1 (6 bases). Germline CDR1 SQVTM, CDR2 ANQGSEA. Between the trimmed V and J ends, which lost 7 bases and 0 bases, there was a span of 12 bases. The CDR3 has 13 residues. CDR3 residues: CSARDITNYGYTF. The CDR3 bases are TGCAGCGCTCGGGACATCACTAACTATGGCTACACCTTC.

This clone appeared a single time. This chain links TRBV4-1 with TRBJ2-7, with 11 bases identical to TRBD2. The germline CDR1 and CDR2 sequences are MGHRA and YSYEKL. The CDR3 extends over 15 amino acids. The J segment lost 7 bases and the V segment lost 1 base, leaving 6 bases of the junction unmatched. The CDR3 reads CASSQASGGPREQYF. In DNA form, the CDR3 reads TGCGCCAGCAGCCAAGCTAGCGGGGGGCCTCGGGAGCAGTACTTC.

This clone was seen more than once but under ten times. V and J are TRBV4-2 and TRBJ2-1; 11 nucleotides match TRBD2. Germline CDR1 LGHNA, CDR2 YNFKEQ. The V segment lost 1 base and the J segment 0 bases; nucleotides outside the gene matches: 11. This CDR3 region has 20 residues. The CDR3 nucleotides read TGTGCCAGCAGCCAAGTCCGAGCTAGCGGGGGGCCTAGCTCCTACAATGAGCAGTTCTTC. Amino acid sequence: CASSQVRASGGPSSYNEQFF.

V gene TRBV11-2 combines with J gene TRBJ2-1; TRBD1 is a possible D gene (5 bases). V was pared by 0 bases and J by 6 bases, with 12 bases between. Germline V gene data show CDR1 as SGHAT and CDR2 as FQNNGV. The CDR3 contains 15 residues. The CDR3 region has the DNA TGTGCCAGCAGCTTAGATCCAGGGAAGGGCAATGAGCAGTTCTTC. This codes for CASSLDPGKGNEQFF.

The chain joins TRBV7-3 to TRBJ2-1, with D hard to call. V dropped 5 bases and J dropped 4 bases, with 15 bases sitting between them. Germline assignment: CDR1 SGHTA and CDR2 FQGTGA. The CDR3 has 15 amino acids. The CDR3 spells CASSPASNQYNEQFF. CDR3 coding DNA: TGTGCCAGCAGCCCTGCCAGCAACCAGTACAATGAGCAGTTCTTC.

The genes are TRBV15 and TRBJ1-6; the D gene is possibly TRBD1 (5 bases). Germline-derived CDR1 and CDR2 are LNHNV and YYDKDF (reference sequence). Trimming shortened V by 3 bases and J by 8 bases, and 11 bases separated the two germline ends. This CDR3 is 14 amino acids long. CDR3 region: CATSRAGRDSPLHF. The CDR3 coding sequence is TGTGCCACCAGCAGGGCAGGGAGAGATTCACCCCTCCACTTT.

This rearrangement joins TRBV5-1 to TRBJ1-2; no clear D gene. The CDR3 sequence is 14 residues long. The germline V gene encodes CDR1 SGHRS and CDR2 YFSETQ. V was cut by 4 bases and J by 5 bases, with 15 bases left in between. This CDR3 is CASSRAAERYGYTF. CDR3 DNA: TGCGCCAGCAGCAGGGCGGCGGAGCGATATGGCTACACCTTC.

Comments on this clone: Other DNA sequences in this specimen translate into the identical CDR3. V is TRBV20-1 and J is TRBJ2-1; possibly TRBD1 or TRBD2 for D (5 bases each). CDR1 is DFQATT and CDR2 is SNEGSKA in the germline V gene (reference sequence). Trimming took off 6 bases at V and 6 bases at J, with 9 bases between the two ends. This CDR3 has 11 amino acids. The chain's CDR3 is CSARGGNEQFF. The CDR3 bases are TGCAGTGCGAGGGGTGGCAATGAGCAGTTCTTC.